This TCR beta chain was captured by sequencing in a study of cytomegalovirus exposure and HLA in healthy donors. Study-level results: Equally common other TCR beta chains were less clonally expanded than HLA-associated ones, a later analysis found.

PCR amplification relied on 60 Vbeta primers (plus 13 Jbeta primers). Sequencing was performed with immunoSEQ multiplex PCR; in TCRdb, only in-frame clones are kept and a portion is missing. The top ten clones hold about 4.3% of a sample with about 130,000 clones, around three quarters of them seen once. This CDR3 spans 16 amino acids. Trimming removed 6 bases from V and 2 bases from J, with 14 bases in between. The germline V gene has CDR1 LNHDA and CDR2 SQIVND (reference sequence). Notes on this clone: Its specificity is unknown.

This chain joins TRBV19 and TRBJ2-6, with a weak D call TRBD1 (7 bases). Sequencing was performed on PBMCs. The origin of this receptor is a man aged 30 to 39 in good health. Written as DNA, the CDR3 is TGTGCCAGTAGGACTAGGGGGCAAACTGGGGCCAACGTCCTGACTTTC. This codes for CASRTRGQTGANVLTF.